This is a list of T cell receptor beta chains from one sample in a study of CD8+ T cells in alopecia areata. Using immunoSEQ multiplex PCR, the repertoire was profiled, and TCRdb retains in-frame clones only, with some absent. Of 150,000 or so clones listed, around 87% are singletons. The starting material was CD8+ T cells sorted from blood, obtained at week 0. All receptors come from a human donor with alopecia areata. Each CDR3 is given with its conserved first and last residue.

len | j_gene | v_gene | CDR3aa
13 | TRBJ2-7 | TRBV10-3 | CAIQTFGGYEQYF
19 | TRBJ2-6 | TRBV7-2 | CASSSQHLDSVSGANVLTF
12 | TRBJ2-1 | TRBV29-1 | CSVETPPDEQFF
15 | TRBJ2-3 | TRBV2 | CASSVQIRSTDTQYF
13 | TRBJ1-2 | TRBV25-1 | CASSEVSNYGYTF
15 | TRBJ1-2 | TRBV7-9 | CASSLAQDRVFGYAF
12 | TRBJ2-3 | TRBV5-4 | CASSYDLDTQYF
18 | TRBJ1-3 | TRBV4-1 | CASSQVWTGGFSGNTIYF
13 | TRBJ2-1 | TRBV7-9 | CASTLAGGWGQFF
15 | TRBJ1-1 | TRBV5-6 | CASSPGLRDRGLTFF
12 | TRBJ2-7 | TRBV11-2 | CASSLVGGEQYF
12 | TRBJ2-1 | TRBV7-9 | CASSLEPVIGFF
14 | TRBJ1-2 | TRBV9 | CASSATGRFYGYTF
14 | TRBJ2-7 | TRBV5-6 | CASSFGFSPYEQYF
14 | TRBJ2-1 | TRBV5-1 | CASSLAGRAHEQFF
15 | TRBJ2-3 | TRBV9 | CASSGPQDPPDTQYF
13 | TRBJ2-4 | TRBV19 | CASSQGWKNIQYF
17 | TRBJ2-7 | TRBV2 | CASRKSRDRVDSYEQYF
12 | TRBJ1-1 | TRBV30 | CAWTEGNTEAFF
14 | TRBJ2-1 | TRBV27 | CASSSYPVGNEQFF
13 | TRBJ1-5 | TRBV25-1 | CASSENLGQPQHF
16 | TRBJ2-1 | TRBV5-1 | CASSTRTSGVYNEQFF
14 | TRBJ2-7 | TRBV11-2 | CASSDSQGFYEQYF
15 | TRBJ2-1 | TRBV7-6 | CASSWREGSNNEQFF
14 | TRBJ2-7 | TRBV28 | CASSFFASSNEQYF
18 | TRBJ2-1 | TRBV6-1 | CASSEATGPTVEHNEQFF
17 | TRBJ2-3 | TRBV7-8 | CASSLSRDILLVDTQYF
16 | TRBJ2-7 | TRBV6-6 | CASSSYRPGQGDEQYF
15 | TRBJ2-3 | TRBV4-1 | CASGVTSGVTDTQYF
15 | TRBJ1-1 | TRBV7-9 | CASSSLTGMNTEAFF
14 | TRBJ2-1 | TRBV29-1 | CSVEATGTYNEQFF
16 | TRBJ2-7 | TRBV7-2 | CASSFNRLAGAYEQYF
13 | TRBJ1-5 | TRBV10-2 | CANPRRGNQPQHF
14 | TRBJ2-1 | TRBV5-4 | CASSLESSYNEQFF
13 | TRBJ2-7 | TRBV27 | CASSPGGSYEQYF
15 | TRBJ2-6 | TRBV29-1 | CSVETPRTGANVLTF
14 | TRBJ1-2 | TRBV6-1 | CASSEISPNYGYTF